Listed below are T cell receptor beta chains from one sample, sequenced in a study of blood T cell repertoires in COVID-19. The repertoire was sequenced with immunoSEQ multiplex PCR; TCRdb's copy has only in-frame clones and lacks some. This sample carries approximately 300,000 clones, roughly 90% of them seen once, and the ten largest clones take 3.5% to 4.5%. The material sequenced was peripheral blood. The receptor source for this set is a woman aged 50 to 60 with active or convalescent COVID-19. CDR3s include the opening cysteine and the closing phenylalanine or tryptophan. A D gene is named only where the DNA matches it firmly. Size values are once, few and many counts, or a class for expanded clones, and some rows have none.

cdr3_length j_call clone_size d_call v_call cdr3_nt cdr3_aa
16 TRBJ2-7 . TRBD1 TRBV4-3 TGCGCCAGCAGTCAAGGAGCCGGGACAGGGGCCTACGAGCAGTACTTC CASSQGAGTGAYEQYF
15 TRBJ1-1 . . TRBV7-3 TGTGCCAGCAGCCTCCAGCGCAGCGCGAACACTGAAGCTTTCTTT CASSLQRSANTEAFF
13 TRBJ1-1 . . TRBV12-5 TGTGCTAGTGGTTTCTCCCAGGACACTGAAGCTTTCTTT CASGFSQDTEAFF
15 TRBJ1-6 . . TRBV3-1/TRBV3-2 TGTGCCAGCAGCCAAGGTTCCGGGTCCATTTCACCCCTCCACTTT CASSQGSGSISPLHF
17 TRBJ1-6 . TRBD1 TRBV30 TGTGCCTGGAGTGTACTCGGCGGGACAGCCCGAAATTCACCCCTCCACTTT CAWSVLGGTARNSPLHF
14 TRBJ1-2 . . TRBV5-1 TGCGCCAGCAGCTTGAACGAGGGCAACTATGGCTACACCTTC CASSLNEGNYGYTF
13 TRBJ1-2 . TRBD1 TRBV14 TGTGCCAGCAGTTCGACAGGGTTCGGCGGCTACACCTTC CASSSTGFGGYTF
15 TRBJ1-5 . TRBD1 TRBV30 TGTGCCTGGAGCCCCGGACAGGGTAGCAATCAGCCCCAGCATTTT CAWSPGQGSNQPQHF
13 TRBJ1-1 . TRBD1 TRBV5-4 TGTGCCAGCAGCTCGACAGGGCCCACTGAAGCTTTCTTT CASSSTGPTEAFF
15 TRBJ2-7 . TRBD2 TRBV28 TGTGCCAGCAGCCCCCCGGGGGGGTTCACCTACGAGCAGTACTTC CASSPPGGFTYEQYF
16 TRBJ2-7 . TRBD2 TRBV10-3 TGTGCCATCAGTGACGGGACTAGCGGTTTTACCTACGAGCAGTACTTC CAISDGTSGFTYEQYF
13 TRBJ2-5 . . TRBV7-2 TGTGCCAGCAGCTCTACTAGTATGGAGACCCAGTACTTC CASSSTSMETQYF
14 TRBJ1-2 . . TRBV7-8 TGTGCCAGCAGCTTAGGGCGACAGAACTATGGCTACACCTTC CASSLGRQNYGYTF
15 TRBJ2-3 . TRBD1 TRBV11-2 TGTGCCAGCAGCTCCGGGACAGGGGAGTCAGATACGCAGTATTTT CASSSGTGESDTQYF
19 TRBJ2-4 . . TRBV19 TGTGCCAGTAGTATAGTTGCGGGGTCGCCGACGGGCGCCAAAAACATTCAGTACTTC CASSIVAGSPTGAKNIQYF
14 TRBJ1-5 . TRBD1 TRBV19 TGTGCCAGTAGCCAGGGGGACAGGGGATCAGCCCAGCATTTT CASSQGDRGSAQHF
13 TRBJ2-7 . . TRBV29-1 TGCAGCGTGGGGGGAACGGGGGTAAGGGAGCAGTACTTC CSVGGTGVREQYF
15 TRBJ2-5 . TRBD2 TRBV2 TGTGCCAGCAGTGGGGGACTAGCGGGAGTAGAGACCCAGTACTTC CASSGGLAGVETQYF
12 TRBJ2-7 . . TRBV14 TGTGCCAGCAGCCAAGGGCTTTTCGAGCAGTACTTC CASSQGLFEQYF
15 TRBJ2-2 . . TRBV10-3 TGTGCCATCAGTGGGACAGCCTCGAACACCGGGGAGCTGTTTTTT CAISGTASNTGELFF
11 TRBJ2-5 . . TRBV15 TGTGCCACGGGGCTCGCGGAGACCCAGTACTTC CATGLAETQYF
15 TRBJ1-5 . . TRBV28 TGTGCCAGCAGTTTAGTAAGGACAGCGATTCACCCCCAGCATTTT CASSLVRTAIHPQHF
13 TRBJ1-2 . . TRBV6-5 TGTGCCAGCAGTTTACAGGGATCCTATGGCTACACCTTC CASSLQGSYGYTF
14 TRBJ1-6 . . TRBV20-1 TGCAGTGCTAGTCGGGGGACCCGAGGCTCACCCCTCCACTTT CSASRGTRGSPLHF
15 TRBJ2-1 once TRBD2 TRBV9 TGTGCCAGCAGCGTAGAAGCGGGGGGGTACAATGAGCAGTTCTTC CASSVEAGGYNEQFF
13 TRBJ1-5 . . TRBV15 TGTGCCACCAGCTCTCAACAGGAACAGCCCCAGCATTTT CATSSQQEQPQHF
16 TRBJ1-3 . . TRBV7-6 TGTGCCAGCAGCTTAGGAACAGGGTCGATAGGAAACACCATATATTTT CASSLGTGSIGNTIYF
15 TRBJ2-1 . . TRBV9 TGTGCCAGCAGCGGGGACGGTTTCGGGGGAGGTGAGCAGTTCTTC CASSGDGFGGGEQFF
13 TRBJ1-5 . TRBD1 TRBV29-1 TGCAGCGTGGCCGGGACAGGGGATCAGCCCCAGCATTTT CSVAGTGDQPQHF
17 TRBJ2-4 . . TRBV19 TGTGCCAGTAGTATAGGGGGGGTCGGATTAGCCAAAAACATTCAGTACTTC CASSIGGVGLAKNIQYF
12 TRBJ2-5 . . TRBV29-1 TGCAGCGCGAAGGACAGCCAAGAGGCCCAGTACTTC CSAKDSQEAQYF
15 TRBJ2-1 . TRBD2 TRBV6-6 TGTGCCAGCACCGATAGCGGGAGGGATTACAATGAGCAGTTCTTC CASTDSGRDYNEQFF
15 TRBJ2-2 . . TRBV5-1 TGCGCCAGCACCCCCCGTGGACAGAACACCGGGGAGCTGTTTTTT CASTPRGQNTGELFF
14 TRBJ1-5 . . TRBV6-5 TGTGCCAGCAGCCCCGGGAGCGCTAATCAGCCCCAGCATTTT CASSPGSANQPQHF
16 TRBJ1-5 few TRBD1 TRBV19 TGTGCCAGTAGTATTTGGGGCAGGGGGCTCAATCAGCCCCAGCATTTT CASSIWGRGLNQPQHF
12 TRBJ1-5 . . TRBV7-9 TGTGCCAGCAGCTATCTTGATCAGCCCCAGCATTTT CASSYLDQPQHF
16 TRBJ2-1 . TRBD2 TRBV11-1 TGTGCCAGCAGCCCGACAACTAGCGGGAGGGCGAATGAGCAGTTCTTC CASSPTTSGRANEQFF
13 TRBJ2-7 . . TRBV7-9 TGTGCCAGCAGCCTACCACTAGATTACGAGCAGTACTTC CASSLPLDYEQYF
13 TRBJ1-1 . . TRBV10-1 TGCGCCAGCAGTGAGTCGGGCCGGGGGGGAGCTTTCTTT CASSESGRGGAFF
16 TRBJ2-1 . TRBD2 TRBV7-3 TGTGCCAGCAGCGCGCCTGGACTAGCGGGAGCCGATGAGCAGTTCTTC CASSAPGLAGADEQFF
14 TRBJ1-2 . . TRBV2 TGTGCCAGCAGTCAACAGGGTACTAACTATGGCTACACCTTC CASSQQGTNYGYTF
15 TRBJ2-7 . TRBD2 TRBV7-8 TGTGCCAGCAGCTCGCCGGGACTAGCCTCCTACGAGCAGTACTTC CASSSPGLASYEQYF
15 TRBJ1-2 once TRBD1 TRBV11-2 TGTGCCAGCAGCTTAGGGGCAGGGGGCGCACGCGGCTACACCTTC CASSLGAGGARGYTF
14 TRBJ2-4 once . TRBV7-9 TGTGCCAGCAGCCCACTGCTAGCCAAAAACATTCAGTACTTC CASSPLLAKNIQYF
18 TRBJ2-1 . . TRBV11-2 TGTGCCAGCAGCTTAGGTGGGGCGCGTTTTATCGGTCCCAATGAGCAGTTCTTC CASSLGGARFIGPNEQFF
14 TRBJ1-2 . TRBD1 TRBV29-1 TGCAGCGTTGAAGCTACGACAGGGGGGAATGGCTACACCTTC CSVEATTGGNGYTF
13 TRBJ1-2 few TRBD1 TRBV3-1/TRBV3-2 TGTGCCAGCAGACAAAGACAGGGCTATGGCTACACCTTC CASRQRQGYGYTF
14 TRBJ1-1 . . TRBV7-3 TGTGCCAGCAGCTTAACTGAGAGAGACACTGAAGCTTTCTTT CASSLTERDTEAFF
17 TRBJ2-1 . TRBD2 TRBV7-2 TGTGCCAGCAGCTTACGGCCCCTGGGACTAGCGGTAAATGAGCAGTTCTTC CASSLRPLGLAVNEQFF
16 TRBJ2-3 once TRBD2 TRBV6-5 TGTGCCAGCAGTTACTCGGAAGCGGGGCGCACAGATACGCAGTATTTT CASSYSEAGRTDTQYF
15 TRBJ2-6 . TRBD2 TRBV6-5 TGTGCCAGCAGGCCGGGGGGCTCTGGGGCCAACGTCCTGACTTTC CASRPGGSGANVLTF
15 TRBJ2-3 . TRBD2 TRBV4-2 TGTGCCAGCAGCCCACGACTAGCGGGGCCTGGAATTGCGTATTTT CASSPRLAGPGIAYF
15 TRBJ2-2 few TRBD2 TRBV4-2 TGTGCCAGCAGCCAAGATGCGGGGGGTACCGGGGAGCTGTTTTTT CASSQDAGGTGELFF
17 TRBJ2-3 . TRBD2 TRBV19 TGTGCCAGTAGTATCGGACTAGCGGGGACGATAACAGATACGCAGTATTTT CASSIGLAGTITDTQYF
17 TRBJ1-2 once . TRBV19 TGTGCCAGTAGTATTGGGTTACGGGTATTACCGGAGTATGGCTACACCTTC CASSIGLRVLPEYGYTF
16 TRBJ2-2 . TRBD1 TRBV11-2 TGTGCCAGCAACCGAAGACAGGGGGTGAACACCGGGGAGCTGTTTTTT CASNRRQGVNTGELFF
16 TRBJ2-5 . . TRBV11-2 TGTGCCAGCAGCTCCGGGTTTAGGGGATCTCGGGAGACCCAGTACTTC CASSSGFRGSRETQYF
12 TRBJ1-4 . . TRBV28 TGTGCCAGCAGTTTCGGGGTGAGGAAACTGTTTTTT CASSFGVRKLFF
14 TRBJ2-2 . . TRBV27 TGTGCCAGCAGTTTGTCAGGGAAGGCCGGGGAGCTGTTTTTT CASSLSGKAGELFF